The rows below give T cell receptor beta chains drawn from one sample of a study of preoperative IRX-2 immunotherapy in early breast cancer. Sequenced by immunoSEQ multiplex PCR; TCRdb stores in-frame clones only, minus some. Of 28,000 or so clones detected, 90% appear once; the ten largest clones hold 8.5% to 10%. This material was collected from a patient treated with IRX-2 immunotherapy. These receptors originate from a human donor with breast cancer. Both conserved end residues are part of each CDR3. Each record gives: V gene, D gene, clone size, J gene, CDR3 protein, CDR3 DNA. The D gene is left open where the match is weak. Not all rows give a size; the values are once, few, many and, for expanded clones, a class.

v_gene: TRBV5-1; d_gene: TRBD2; abundance: .; j_gene: TRBJ2-7; CDR3aa: CASSSGTSGRSEQYF; CDR3nt: TGCGCCAGCAGCTCGGGGACTAGCGGGAGGTCCGAGCAGTACTTC
v_gene: TRBV19; d_gene: TRBD1; abundance: .; j_gene: TRBJ1-5; CDR3aa: CASAKTIGTGHQPQHF; CDR3nt: TGTGCCAGTGCGAAGACCATCGGGACAGGGCATCAGCCCCAGCATTTT
v_gene: TRBV5-1; d_gene: .; abundance: .; j_gene: TRBJ1-4; CDR3aa: CASRSATNEKLFF; CDR3nt: TGCGCCAGCAGAAGCGCAACTAATGAAAAACTGTTTTTT
v_gene: TRBV10-2; d_gene: TRBD2; abundance: .; j_gene: TRBJ2-1; CDR3aa: CASSVAGGVNEQFF; CDR3nt: TGCGCCAGCAGTGTCGCGGGGGGGGTCAATGAGCAGTTCTTC
v_gene: TRBV10-2; d_gene: .; abundance: .; j_gene: TRBJ1-4; CDR3aa: CASSEDRMREKLFF; CDR3nt: TGCGCCAGCAGTGAAGACAGAATGCGTGAAAAACTGTTTTTT
v_gene: TRBV7-6; d_gene: .; abundance: .; j_gene: TRBJ2-2; CDR3aa: CASSLEALAAITGELFF; CDR3nt: TGTGCCAGCAGCTTAGAGGCATTAGCGGCGATCACCGGGGAGCTGTTTTTT
v_gene: TRBV5-4; d_gene: TRBD1; abundance: .; j_gene: TRBJ2-7; CDR3aa: CASSLVGTGLDRGQYF; CDR3nt: TGTGCCAGCAGCTTGGTGGGGACAGGGTTAGATCGCGGGCAGTACTTC
v_gene: TRBV11-2; d_gene: .; abundance: .; j_gene: TRBJ2-2; CDR3aa: CASSFDRVRLFF; CDR3nt: TGTGCCAGCAGCTTTGATAGGGTTCGGCTGTTTTTT
v_gene: TRBV5-1; d_gene: .; abundance: .; j_gene: TRBJ2-5; CDR3aa: CASSFRGREETQYF; CDR3nt: TGCGCCAGCAGCTTCAGGGGGAGGGAAGAGACCCAGTACTTC
v_gene: TRBV10-3; d_gene: TRBD2; abundance: .; j_gene: TRBJ2-1; CDR3aa: CAISGSSGGSYNEQFF; CDR3nt: TGTGCCATCAGTGGATCTAGCGGGGGGTCCTACAATGAGCAGTTCTTC
v_gene: TRBV9; d_gene: TRBD1; abundance: .; j_gene: TRBJ1-1; CDR3aa: CASSHRQGNGRTEAFF; CDR3nt: TGTGCCAGCAGCCATAGACAGGGGAATGGGAGAACTGAAGCTTTCTTT
v_gene: TRBV27; d_gene: .; abundance: few; j_gene: TRBJ2-5; CDR3aa: CASSPGVGGETQYF; CDR3nt: TGTGCCAGCAGTCCGGGGGTGGGGGGAGAGACCCAGTACTTC
v_gene: TRBV9; d_gene: TRBD2; abundance: .; j_gene: TRBJ2-3; CDR3aa: CASSVGSGGAFDTQYF; CDR3nt: TGTGCCAGCAGCGTAGGTAGCGGGGGGGCGTTTGATACGCAGTATTTT
v_gene: TRBV6-1; d_gene: .; abundance: .; j_gene: TRBJ2-3; CDR3aa: CASSETKLGYF; CDR3nt: TGTGCCAGCAGTGAAACGAAATTAGGGTATTTT
v_gene: TRBV27; d_gene: TRBD1; abundance: .; j_gene: TRBJ1-4; CDR3aa: CASSWDRANEKLFF; CDR3nt: TGTGCCAGCAGTTGGGACAGGGCTAATGAAAAACTGTTTTTT
v_gene: TRBV14; d_gene: TRBD2; abundance: .; j_gene: TRBJ2-1; CDR3aa: CASNKVSGTSEQFF; CDR3nt: TGTGCCAGCAATAAGGTTAGCGGGACTAGTGAGCAGTTCTTC
v_gene: TRBV6-1; d_gene: .; abundance: .; j_gene: TRBJ2-3; CDR3aa: CASSGGGVFTDTQYF; CDR3nt: TGTGCCAGCAGTGGAGGAGGGGTCTTCACAGATACGCAGTATTTT
v_gene: TRBV5-4; d_gene: TRBD1; abundance: .; j_gene: TRBJ2-4; CDR3aa: CASSLPGQLAKNIQYF; CDR3nt: TGTGCCAGCAGCTTGCCGGGACAGCTAGCCAAAAACATTCAGTACTTC
v_gene: TRBV30; d_gene: .; abundance: .; j_gene: TRBJ1-4; CDR3aa: CACSNEQGNEKLFF; CDR3nt: TGTGCCTGCTCCAACGAGCAGGGCAATGAAAAACTGTTTTTT
v_gene: TRBV5-1; d_gene: .; abundance: .; j_gene: TRBJ1-3; CDR3aa: CASSWTGEGNTIYF; CDR3nt: TGCGCCAGCAGCTGGACTGGGGAAGGAAACACCATATATTTT
v_gene: TRBV28; d_gene: TRBD1; abundance: .; j_gene: TRBJ2-7; CDR3aa: CASRYRDRGQYEQYF; CDR3nt: TGTGCCAGCAGATACCGGGACAGGGGGCAGTACGAGCAGTACTTC
v_gene: TRBV30; d_gene: .; abundance: .; j_gene: TRBJ1-6; CDR3aa: CAWSRSVSPLHF; CDR3nt: TGTGCCTGGAGTCGCTCTGTTTCACCCCTCCACTTT
v_gene: TRBV11-2; d_gene: TRBD2; abundance: .; j_gene: TRBJ2-7; CDR3aa: CASSLAGGLYEQYF; CDR3nt: TGTGCCAGCAGCTTAGCGGGGGGTCTCTACGAGCAGTACTTC
v_gene: TRBV15; d_gene: TRBD2; abundance: .; j_gene: TRBJ2-5; CDR3aa: CATSSQLAVQETQYF; CDR3nt: TGTGCCACCAGCTCTCAGCTAGCGGTCCAAGAGACCCAGTACTTC
v_gene: TRBV5-1; d_gene: .; abundance: .; j_gene: TRBJ1-2; CDR3aa: CASSLRDRELSYGYTF; CDR3nt: TGCGCCAGCAGCTTGCGGGATAGGGAATTGAGCTATGGCTACACCTTC
v_gene: TRBV4-1; d_gene: .; abundance: few; j_gene: TRBJ2-1; CDR3aa: CASSQLPLIAARGNEQFF; CDR3nt: TGCGCCAGCAGCCAACTCCCTCTCATAGCGGCTAGGGGTAATGAGCAGTTCTTC
v_gene: TRBV18; d_gene: .; abundance: .; j_gene: TRBJ1-5; CDR3aa: CASSLDPRKPQHF; CDR3nt: TGTGCCAGCTCACTCGACCCCAGGAAGCCCCAGCATTTT
v_gene: TRBV27; d_gene: .; abundance: .; j_gene: TRBJ1-1; CDR3aa: CASSLYKGGPEAFF; CDR3nt: TGTGCCAGCAGTTTATACAAGGGAGGACCAGAAGCTTTCTTT
v_gene: TRBV2; d_gene: TRBD1; abundance: .; j_gene: TRBJ1-1; CDR3aa: CASRPGQAGTEAFF; CDR3nt: TGTGCCAGCAGGCCGGGACAGGCAGGAACTGAAGCTTTCTTT
v_gene: TRBV5-1; d_gene: .; abundance: once; j_gene: TRBJ1-2; CDR3aa: CASSPNGVGGYTF; CDR3nt: TGCGCCAGCAGCCCTAACGGGGTCGGTGGCTACACCTTC
v_gene: TRBV10-2; d_gene: .; abundance: .; j_gene: TRBJ2-7; CDR3aa: CASSGVVEQYF; CDR3nt: TGCGCCAGCAGTGGGGTAGTAGAGCAGTACTTC
v_gene: TRBV4-1; d_gene: TRBD2; abundance: .; j_gene: TRBJ2-1; CDR3aa: CASRRIAGVGNEQFF; CDR3nt: TGCGCCAGCAGGCGTATAGCGGGAGTGGGCAATGAGCAGTTCTTC
v_gene: TRBV5-1; d_gene: .; abundance: .; j_gene: TRBJ2-1; CDR3aa: CASSLVRSSYNEQFF; CDR3nt: TGCGCCAGCAGCTTGGTTAGGAGCTCCTACAATGAGCAGTTCTTC
v_gene: TRBV27; d_gene: .; abundance: .; j_gene: TRBJ1-4; CDR3aa: CASSLIQGNEKLFF; CDR3nt: TGTGCCAGCAGTTTAATCCAGGGAAATGAAAAACTGTTTTTT
v_gene: TRBV27; d_gene: .; abundance: .; j_gene: TRBJ2-7; CDR3aa: CASSFPGTGSSYEQYF; CDR3nt: TGTGCCAGCAGTTTCCCCGGGACGGGTTCCTCCTACGAGCAGTACTTC
v_gene: TRBV10-1; d_gene: .; abundance: .; j_gene: TRBJ2-2; CDR3aa: CASSEGQFTGELFF; CDR3nt: TGCGCCAGCAGTGAGGGACAGTTCACCGGGGAGCTGTTTTTT
v_gene: TRBV6-5; d_gene: .; abundance: .; j_gene: TRBJ2-7; CDR3aa: CASSYSTHPSYEQYF; CDR3nt: TGTGCCAGCAGTTACTCCACCCACCCTAGCTACGAGCAGTACTTC
v_gene: TRBV7-9; d_gene: .; abundance: .; j_gene: TRBJ2-2; CDR3aa: CASSFNSNTGELFF; CDR3nt: TGTGCCAGCAGCTTCAACAGTAACACCGGGGAGCTGTTTTTT
v_gene: TRBV5-1; d_gene: .; abundance: once; j_gene: TRBJ2-3; CDR3aa: CASSFVGDATQYF; CDR3nt: TGCGCCAGCAGCTTTGTGGGGGACGCTACGCAGTATTTT
v_gene: TRBV14; d_gene: TRBD2; abundance: .; j_gene: TRBJ2-5; CDR3aa: CASSATSGSQETQYF; CDR3nt: TGTGCCAGCAGTGCGACTAGCGGGTCTCAAGAGACCCAGTACTTC
v_gene: TRBV28; d_gene: .; abundance: .; j_gene: TRBJ2-1; CDR3aa: CASSPMGGRRNEQFF; CDR3nt: TGTGCCAGCAGTCCAATGGGGGGGCGCCGCAATGAGCAGTTCTTC
v_gene: TRBV30; d_gene: TRBD2; abundance: once; j_gene: TRBJ2-3; CDR3aa: CAGGGTDTQYF; CDR3nt: TGTGCCGGGGGGGGCACAGATACGCAGTATTTT
v_gene: TRBV6-6; d_gene: .; abundance: .; j_gene: TRBJ1-1; CDR3aa: CASRSGTTEAFF; CDR3nt: TGTGCCAGCAGATCCGGGACCACTGAAGCTTTCTTT
v_gene: TRBV10-3; d_gene: TRBD1; abundance: .; j_gene: TRBJ2-7; CDR3aa: CAITGQGSYEQYF; CDR3nt: TGTGCCATCACAGGACAGGGGAGCTACGAGCAGTACTTC
v_gene: TRBV14; d_gene: TRBD1; abundance: .; j_gene: TRBJ2-7; CDR3aa: CASSQGTGVGYEQYF; CDR3nt: TGTGCCAGCAGCCAAGGAACAGGGGTAGGATACGAGCAGTACTTC
v_gene: TRBV2; d_gene: .; abundance: .; j_gene: TRBJ2-3; CDR3aa: CASSDFHGTTDTQYF; CDR3nt: TGTGCCAGCAGTGATTTCCACGGCACCACAGATACGCAGTATTTT
v_gene: TRBV2; d_gene: .; abundance: .; j_gene: TRBJ2-3; CDR3aa: CASDLLGGDTQYF; CDR3nt: TGTGCCAGCGACTTACTAGGCGGAGATACGCAGTATTTT
v_gene: TRBV19; d_gene: TRBD1; abundance: .; j_gene: TRBJ1-5; CDR3aa: CASTSTGGGGTQHF; CDR3nt: TGTGCCAGTACTTCAACAGGGGGCGGTGGGACCCAGCATTTT
v_gene: TRBV5-4; d_gene: .; abundance: few; j_gene: TRBJ2-1; CDR3aa: CASSPGERPDEQFF; CDR3nt: TGTGCCAGCAGCCCTGGGGAGCGCCCAGATGAGCAGTTCTTC
v_gene: TRBV21-1; d_gene: .; abundance: once; j_gene: TRBJ1-5; CDR3aa: CASSKAPGRELGSNQPQHF; CDR3nt: TGTGCCAGCAGCAAAGCTCCAGGGCGTGAGTTGGGGAGCAATCAGCCCCAGCATTTT
v_gene: TRBV18; d_gene: .; abundance: .; j_gene: TRBJ1-1; CDR3aa: CASSRQMNTEAFF; CDR3nt: TGTGCCAGCTCAAGACAGATGAACACTGAAGCTTTCTTT
v_gene: TRBV2; d_gene: TRBD1; abundance: .; j_gene: TRBJ2-1; CDR3aa: CASSEGQVNNEQFF; CDR3nt: TGTGCCAGCAGTGAGGGACAGGTTAACAATGAGCAGTTCTTC
v_gene: TRBV2; d_gene: .; abundance: .; j_gene: TRBJ2-2; CDR3aa: CASSEEGGYTGELFF; CDR3nt: TGTGCCAGCAGTGAGGAGGGTGGGTACACCGGGGAGCTGTTTTTT
v_gene: TRBV7-7; d_gene: .; abundance: few; j_gene: TRBJ2-2; CDR3aa: CASSSMNTGELFF; CDR3nt: TGTGCCAGCAGCTCGATGAACACCGGGGAGCTGTTTTTT
v_gene: TRBV11-3; d_gene: .; abundance: .; j_gene: TRBJ2-1; CDR3aa: CASSLPYRDYEQFF; CDR3nt: TGTGCCAGCAGCTTACCTTACAGGGACTATGAGCAGTTCTTC
v_gene: TRBV28; d_gene: .; abundance: .; j_gene: TRBJ1-3; CDR3aa: CASSGVHSGNTIYF; CDR3nt: TGTGCCAGCAGTGGGGTGCACTCTGGAAACACCATATATTTT
v_gene: TRBV2; d_gene: .; abundance: .; j_gene: TRBJ2-5; CDR3aa: CASKKDGETQYF; CDR3nt: TGTGCCAGCAAAAAAGATGGAGAGACCCAGTACTTC
v_gene: TRBV11-2; d_gene: TRBD1; abundance: once; j_gene: TRBJ2-1; CDR3aa: CASSEQGNHNEQFF; CDR3nt: TGTGCCAGCAGCGAACAGGGGAATCACAATGAGCAGTTCTTC